These 6 T cell receptor beta chains share one sample of origin, sequenced in a study of neurological immune-mediated disorders (dated by TCRdb to about 2019). Libraries were made using 5' RACE. Sequencing relied on an Illumina HiSeq 2500. TCRdb itself trimmed the public reads at Q25 with fastp, ran MiXCR and retained productive beta chains. Rows merge per CDR3 protein into single entries with the most common DNA and genes. Recorded for this sample are about 76,000 distinct CDR3 sequences; about 15% of them occurred a single time. Approximately 15% of the sample goes to the ten largest clones. Sequencing was carried out using PBMCs. Receptors originate from a woman between 40 and 50 years old in good health.

Only one count was recorded for this clonotype. The genes are TRBV4-2 and TRBJ1-1, with 8 bases fitting TRBD1. Germline V gene lookup returns CDR1 LGHNA and CDR2 YNFKEQ. This CDR3 is 13 amino acids long. Trimming took 2 bases from V and 5 from J; bases not matched to a gene: 1. In nucleotides, the CDR3 is TGTGCCAGCAGCCAACACAGGGGGACTGAAGCTTTCTTT. It is translated as CASSQHRGTEAFF.

This clonotype has ten or more counts. This sequence joins TRBV5-1 and TRBJ2-3; no firm D call. The germline V gene has CDR1 SGHRS and CDR2 YFSETQ. Deletions cut 3 bases from V and 2 bases from J, with 7 bases between. There are 13 residues in the CDR3. This CDR3 is CASSSILTDTQYF. The CDR3 DNA follows: TGCGCCAGCAGCTCTATCCTCACAGATACGCAGTATTTT.

The CDR3 is CSAPEGQTNTEAFF. The DNA of the CDR3 is TGCAGTGCTCCAGAAGGACAAACGAACACTGAAGCTTTCTTT. The V gene is TRBV20-1, the J gene TRBJ1-1, with a weak D call TRBD1 (5 bases). This CDR3 spans 14 amino acids. Germline CDR1 reads DFQATT; CDR2 reads SNEGSKA (reference sequence). Trimming took 5 bases from V and 1 from J, leaving 14 bases between them.

This clonotype was recorded a few times. The gene calls are TRBV29-1 and TRBJ1-2; D is unclear. V was cut by 2 bases and J by 3 bases, with 4 bases left in between. The length of the CDR3 is 11 residues. From germline, CDR1 is SQVTM and CDR2 ANQGSEA. This CDR3 is CSVEWDYGYTF. The CDR3 DNA follows: TGCAGCGTTGAATGGGACTATGGCTACACCTTC. The full variable domain, with the rest looked up from reference TRBV29-1 and TRBJ1-2, is SAVISQKPSRDICQRGTSLTIQCQVDSQVTMMFWYRQQPGQSLTLIATANQGSEATYESGFVIDKFPISRPNLTFSTLTVSNMSPEDSSIYLCSVEWDYGYTFGSGTRLTVV.

This clonotype was detected ten times or more. This chain joins TRBV20-1 and TRBJ2-2; 13 nucleotides agree with TRBD2. The V and J ends lost 6 bases and 7 bases, in that order; junction bases with no gene match: 11. From germline, CDR1 is DFQATT and CDR2 SNEGSKA (reference sequence). This CDR3 contains 16 residues. The CDR3 sequence: CSAHRARTSGGGELFF. In nucleotides, the CDR3 is TGCAGTGCCCACAGGGCCCGGACTAGCGGGGGCGGGGAGCTGTTTTTT.

This clonotype is labeled as medium-sized (0.01 to 0.1%). The chain uses TRBV6-1 and TRBJ2-7; TRBD1 aligns across 8 bases. With 6 bases clipped from V and 7 bases from J, the junction kept 14 bases outside the gene matches. The CDR3 has 15 residues. Germline lookup yields CDR1 MNHNS and CDR2 SASEGT. The CDR3 DNA follows: TGTGCCAGCAGGGATCAGGGGGCGAACATCGTTGAGCAGTACGTC. This encodes CASRDQGANIVEQYV.